This T cell receptor (beta chain) was observed in a study of T cells after yellow fever vaccination (dated by TCRdb to between 2017 and 2020). Regarding the research as a whole: Libraries from fractions with low cell numbers were prepared with the SMART-Seq v4 Ultra Low Input RNA kit. Bulk TCR alpha and beta repertoires were sequenced longitudinally to track T-cell clones before and after primary and booster YFV17D yellow fever vaccination. The cohort comprised two healthy male donors, one aged 18 to 30 and one aged 30 to 40 years. Blood samples were taken at several timepoints before and after primary and secondary immunization, and bulk PBMC replicates and cell subsets were isolated. The paper's findings and limits, for the study overall: Only a couple of donors were included in the study, so the extent to which the findings can be generalized is limited. After the booster, most clones that had expanded after primary vaccination were detected again (over 95% of CD4 and around nine tenths of CD8), suggesting broad maintenance of memory. A small share of clonotypes was detected in both CD4 and CD8 compartments, with the overlap likely arising from convergent recombination. Compared with the primary T-cell response, the secondary T-cell response was faster but weaker, reaching its peak on day 5 rather than on day 15. Computational filtering was needed because FACS-sorted repertoires could contain abundant contaminating clonotypes from the bulk population.

At least ten counts were recorded for this clonotype. Its specific antigen is unknown. Nothing much larger sits one base from this clone, and base qualities are not available. Explained via the paper, the treatment or condition label denotes: live attenuated yellow fever vaccine strain. At each blood-draw timepoint, two biological replicates of bulk PBMCs were collected. A standard Ficoll-Paque protocol was used to isolate PBMCs from peripheral blood. RNA was extracted with TriZol from bulk PBMCs, CD4 and CD8 fractions, and dextramer-positive and dextramer-negative fractions. The instrument was an Illumina NovaSeq 6000. Synthesis of TCR cDNA relied on 5'RACE template switching, a step that introduced a universal primer site along with unique molecular identifiers. cDNA synthesis was primed from both the TCR alpha and TCR beta constant segments. Library amplification involved two PCR steps, and the second step added sample barcodes and sequencing adapters. Libraries were sequenced on Illumina HiSeq 2500 (2x100 bp) or NovaSeq (2x150 bp). Turning to the authors' computational methods: MIGEC was used to demultiplex reads and collapse the reads into UMI consensus sequences, and MiXCR was used for V(D)J alignment. Vaccine-responding clonotypes were identified with edgeR using replicate PBMC samples, with FDR below 0.01 and a log2 fold change above 5 up to day 15 being required. Each bulk clonotype received a CD4 or CD8 identity based on whether the sequenced CD4 or CD8 repertoire contained that clonotype at higher abundance. The public sequencing data were trimmed at Q25 with fastp and processed into clonotypes with MiXCR by TCRdb, which kept only in-frame beta chains. Identical CDR3 proteins give one entry, which carries the most common genes and DNA. TCRdb, rather than the study authors, made the V and J calls. In all, the sample holds 250,000 or so distinct CDR3 sequences, and roughly 3.7% of those were seen once. The ten top clones hold around 20% of the sample.

The sequence derives from a man between 18 and 29 years old who received the YFV17D yellow fever vaccine. The sequenced sample was PBMCs, obtained 15 days after the yellow fever booster vaccination.

CDR3 region: CASRPFAGESRRNTGELFF. At the DNA level, the sequence is TGTGCCAGCCGCCCCTTCGCGGGCGAATCAAGAAGAAACACCGGGGAGCTGTTTTTT. The chain is made from TRBV6-2 or TRBV6-3 and TRBJ2-2, with TRBD2 tentatively as D gene (5 bases match). The CDR3 contains 19 residues, cysteine and phenylalanine counted. The kept DNA is CDR3 alone, 57 bases in frame from the first base. Trimming at the junction amounts to 8 bases on V and 2 bases on J, and the germline ends lie 27 bases apart. For CDR1 and CDR2, the germline V gene lists MNHEY and SVGEGT.